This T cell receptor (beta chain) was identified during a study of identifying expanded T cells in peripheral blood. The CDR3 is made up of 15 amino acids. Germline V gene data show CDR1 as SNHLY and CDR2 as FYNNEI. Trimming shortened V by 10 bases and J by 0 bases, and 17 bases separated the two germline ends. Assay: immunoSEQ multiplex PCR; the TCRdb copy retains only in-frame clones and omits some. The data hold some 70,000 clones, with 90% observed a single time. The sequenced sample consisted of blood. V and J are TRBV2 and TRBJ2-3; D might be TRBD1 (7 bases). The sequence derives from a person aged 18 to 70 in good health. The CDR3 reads CATQGGAVSTDTQYF. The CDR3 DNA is TGTGCCACCCAGGGGGGAGCGGTTAGCACAGATACGCAGTATTTT.